A selection of T cell receptor beta chains follows, all from one sample in a study of shared clonotypes between healthy human individuals. The repertoire was sequenced with immunoSEQ multiplex PCR; TCRdb's copy has only in-frame clones and lacks some. Among 100,000 or so clones, more than 65% were seen once, and the ten largest hold 24%. Sequencing was carried out using memory CD8+ T cells sorted from blood. The source of these receptors is a woman under 40 in good health. Both conserved end residues are part of each CDR3. Each record gives: J gene, V gene, D gene, clone size, CDR3 protein, CDR3 DNA. D genes are given only for firm matches. Clone size appears in some rows only: once, few, many, or a class for an expanded clone.

>TRBJ2-2|TRBV19|-|-
CASRGSWDTGELFF
TGTGCCAGTCGAGGTAGTTGGGACACCGGGGAGCTGTTTTTT
>TRBJ1-1|TRBV2|TRBD1|-
CASSEATGATEAFF
TGTGCCAGCAGTGAAGCGACAGGGGCCACTGAAGCTTTCTTT
>TRBJ2-1|TRBV6-4|-|-
CASSDLSCLQFF
TGTGCCAGCAGTGACCTGAGCTGCCTGCAGTTCTTC
>TRBJ1-3|TRBV6-5|-|-
CASTSSRISGNTIYF
TGTGCCAGCACCTCCTCGAGGATCTCTGGAAACACCATATATTTT
>TRBJ2-5|TRBV5-1|TRBD2|-
CASSPRLAGELETQYF
TGCGCCAGCAGCCCACGTTTAGCGGGAGAGTTGGAGACCCAGTACTTC
>TRBJ1-3|TRBV28|-|many
CASSLWTTDGVSSGNTIYF
TGTGCCAGCAGTTTATGGACGACAGATGGGGTGAGCTCTGGAAACACCATATATTTT
>TRBJ2-1|TRBV10-3|-|-
CAISDHTRVGRFF
TGTGCCATCAGTGATCACACGAGGGTAGGTCGGTTCTTC
>TRBJ1-1|TRBV19|-|once
CASSIGRTEAFF
TGTGCCAGTAGTATAGGGAGGACTGAAGCTTTCTTT
>TRBJ2-3|TRBV6-4|TRBD1|-
CASSEAPGQGGTDTQYF
TGTGCCAGCAGTGAGGCACCGGGACAGGGGGGAACAGATACGCAGTATTTT
>TRBJ2-3|TRBV27|-|once
CASSTRTASTDTQYF
TGTGCCAGCAGTACAAGGACAGCTAGCACAGATACGCAGTATTTT
>TRBJ2-1|TRBV6-6|-|-
CASSYSRPGGHEQFF
TGTGCCAGCAGTTACTCCCGCCCCGGGGGCCATGAGCAGTTCTTC
>TRBJ2-3|TRBV6-1|TRBD2|many
CASKGTSGSSDTQYF
TGTGCCAGCAAGGGGACTAGCGGGAGCTCAGATACGCAGTATTTT
>TRBJ1-2|TRBV10-3|-|-
CAISESWEIHYGYTF
TGTGCCATCAGTGAGAGTTGGGAAATCCACTATGGCTACACCTTC
>TRBJ1-2|TRBV9|-|-
CASSAPVGLEGGYTF
TGTGCCAGCAGCGCCCCGGTGGGTTTAGAGGGTGGCTACACCTTC
>TRBJ2-1|TRBV9|TRBD1|-
CASSVGQGAPNEQFF
TGTGCCAGCAGCGTAGGACAGGGGGCGCCCAATGAGCAGTTCTTC
>TRBJ1-4|TRBV7-8|-|-
CASSLRTDGKLFF
TGTGCCAGCAGCTTGCGGACAGATGGAAAACTGTTTTTT
>TRBJ2-1|TRBV19|TRBD2|-
CASSRPSGSSGKNEQFF
TGTGCCAGTAGTCGTCCCAGCGGGAGTAGTGGGAAGAATGAGCAGTTCTTC
>TRBJ1-2|TRBV5-1|-|-
CASSPDGGYGYTF
TGCGCCAGCAGCCCAGACGGCGGCTATGGCTACACCTTC
>TRBJ2-2|TRBV19|-|-
CASSIGGQNTGELFF
TGTGCCAGTAGTATAGGGGGACAGAACACCGGGGAGCTGTTTTTT
>TRBJ1-1|TRBV7-9|-|-
CASSLGWSEDRGAFF
TGTGCCAGCAGCTTAGGTTGGTCGGAGGACAGAGGGGCTTTCTTT
>TRBJ2-5|TRBV29-1|-|-
CSVEDLQEEVGETQYF
TGCAGCGTTGAAGATCTTCAGGAGGAGGTGGGGGAGACCCAGTACTTC
>TRBJ1-2|TRBV13|TRBD1|-
CASRGTELYGYTF
TGTGCCAGTCGGGGGACAGAGCTCTATGGCTACACCTTC
>TRBJ2-4|TRBV7-9|-|-
CASSHREDFFKNIQYF
TGTGCCAGCAGCCACAGGGAGGACTTCTTTAAAAACATTCAGTACTTC
>TRBJ2-5|TRBV27|TRBD2|once
CASSFWGGRETQYF
TGTGCCAGCAGTTTTTGGGGAGGGCGAGAGACCCAGTACTTC
>TRBJ2-7|TRBV30|TRBD1|-
CAWGPRTGGVDEQYF
TGTGCCTGGGGTCCTCGGACAGGGGGAGTGGACGAGCAGTACTTC
>TRBJ2-1|TRBV2|TRBD2|many
CASRPALTSGRVGEQFF
TGTGCCAGCAGGCCTGCCTTGACTAGCGGGAGGGTTGGTGAGCAGTTCTTC
>TRBJ2-1|TRBV28|TRBD2|once
CAISGLAGYGDEQFF
TGTGCCATTTCGGGACTAGCGGGATATGGGGATGAGCAGTTCTTC
>TRBJ2-1|TRBV7-9|-|-
CASGISSYNEQFF
TGTGCCAGCGGCATTAGCTCCTACAATGAGCAGTTCTTC
>TRBJ2-5|TRBV27|-|-
CATTKETQYF
TGTGCCACCACGAAAGAGACCCAGTACTTC
>TRBJ2-3|TRBV9|-|-
CASTQESRLGTDTQYF
TGTGCCAGCACCCAAGAATCAAGATTGGGCACAGATACGCAGTATTTT
>TRBJ2-7|TRBV7-6|TRBD2|-
CASSALIAGTYEQYF
TGTGCCAGCAGCGCGTTAATAGCGGGAACCTACGAGCAGTACTTC
>TRBJ1-6|TRBV7-2|-|once
CASSVRDNYNSPLHF
TGTGCCAGCAGCGTCCGGGACAACTATAATTCACCCCTCCACTTT
>TRBJ2-2|TRBV6-4|-|few
CASSDSELGGDYGGELFF
TGTGCCAGCAGTGACTCTGAGCTTGGAGGGGATTACGGCGGGGAGCTGTTTTTT
>TRBJ2-1|TRBV6-5|-|-
CASTKRGGPYNEQFF
TGTGCCAGCACCAAAAGGGGGGGGCCCTACAATGAGCAGTTCTTC
>TRBJ2-5|TRBV7-9|TRBD2|-
CASSPPSGRLQETQYF
TGTGCCAGCAGTCCTCCTAGCGGGAGGTTGCAAGAGACCCAGTACTTC
>TRBJ2-1|TRBV6-5|-|-
CASSQAGNSYNEQFF
TGTGCCAGCAGTCAGGCGGGGAACTCCTACAATGAGCAGTTCTTC
>TRBJ2-2|TRBV27|-|-
CASSGSWKTGELFF
TGTGCCAGCAGTGGTAGCTGGAAAACCGGGGAGCTGTTTTTT
>TRBJ2-3|TRBV27|TRBD2|-
CASSWGVTSVTDTQYF
TGTGCCAGCAGTTGGGGGGTGACTAGCGTCACAGATACGCAGTATTTT
>TRBJ1-1|TRBV6-1|-|-
CASRENTEAFF
TGTGCCAGCAGAGAAAACACTGAAGCTTTCTTT
>TRBJ2-6|TRBV4-1|TRBD2|-
CASSRGQREGKLVWAGANVLTF
TGCGCCAGCAGCCGCGGCCAGCGGGAGGGTAAATTAGTTTGGGCTGGGGCCAACGTCCTGACTTTC
>TRBJ2-5|TRBV27|-|-
CASRKGGGRQETQYF
TGTGCCAGCAGAAAAGGAGGCGGTAGGCAAGAGACCCAGTACTTC
>TRBJ2-3|TRBV6-5|TRBD2|-
CASSYLTGGPVDTQYF
TGTGCCAGCAGTTACCTGACGGGAGGGCCTGTAGATACGCAGTATTTT